This TCR beta chain was sequenced in a study of T cell clusters in autoimmune cytopenias. Multiplex touch-down PCR amplified TRB using TRB-A and TRB-B pools in one tube. TCRdb reprocessed the multiplex PCR reads; each CDR3 protein has one entry and no DNA is given. This repertoire includes thousands of distinct CDR3 sequences. In germline, CDR1 is MNHEY, CDR2 SVGAGI. The CDR3 is 20 amino acids. Some 38,000 genome equivalents of blood DNA were amplified for TRB. The chain is built from TRBV6-5 and TRBJ2-3; TCRdb's D call, TRBD2, is unchecked because there is no DNA. Sequenced: peripheral blood. The receptor was isolated from a human donor with an autoimmune cytopenia or autoimmune hepatitis (not recorded which). The CDR3 sequence: CASSFGTSGTYYPSTDTQYF.